Listed below are T cell receptor beta chains from one sample, sequenced in a study of CD8 T cells in Susac syndrome. TCRdb independently ran MiXCR on the immunoSEQ multiplex PCR reads; one entry per CDR3 protein. The data show 120,000 or so distinct CDR3 sequences, 90% to 95% seen once. The sequenced material came from CD4+ T cells from PBMCs. The source is a human donor with multiple sclerosis. CDR3s include the opening cysteine and the closing phenylalanine or tryptophan. A D gene is named only where the DNA matches it firmly. Part of the rows lack a size; the others show once, few, many or a class for expanded clones.

d_gene,j_gene,v_gene,abundance,CDR3nt,CDR3aa
TRBD1,TRBJ1-6,TRBV19,NA,TGTGCCGGGGGGACAGGGAATAATTCACCCCTCCACTTT,CAGGTGNNSPLHF
NA,TRBJ2-5,TRBV5-1,NA,TGCGCCAGCAGCTTGGCCAGGCTAGCTGGGTATGGGGAGACCCAGTACTTC,CASSLARLAGYGETQYF
NA,TRBJ1-2,TRBV3-1,NA,TGTGCCAGCAGCCAAGCGGAGGGGAGCTACACCTTC,CASSQAEGSYTF
NA,TRBJ2-5,TRBV3-1,NA,TGTGCCAGCAGCCAAGAGTTAGCGTCCTGGACCCAGTACTTC,CASSQELASWTQYF
TRBD2,TRBJ2-7,TRBV9,NA,TGTGCCAGCAGCGCCCGGACTAGCGGGGGCCGACCCCACTACGAGCAGTACTTC,CASSARTSGGRPHYEQYF
TRBD1,TRBJ2-3,TRBV19,NA,TGTGCCAGTGGGACAGGGGGCGAAGATACGCAGTATTTT,CASGTGGEDTQYF
NA,TRBJ1-1,TRBV7-9,NA,TGTGCCAGCAGAACACAGATTGAAGCTTTCTTT,CASRTQIEAFF
NA,TRBJ2-6,TRBV6-5,NA,TGTGCCAGCAGTTACAGGGCGACCTCTGGGGCCAACGTCCTGACTTTC,CASSYRATSGANVLTF
TRBD1,TRBJ1-1,TRBV6-5,NA,TGTGCCAGCAGGTCCACAGGGGTGGACACTGAAGCTTTCTTT,CASRSTGVDTEAFF
TRBD2,TRBJ2-5,TRBV11-2,NA,TGTGCCAGCAGCTTAGGAGCTAGCGGGGAACAAGAGACCCAGTACTTC,CASSLGASGEQETQYF
TRBD1,TRBJ1-4,TRBV19,NA,TGTGCCAGTAGAAGGACAGGGGGTGAAAAACTGTTTTTT,CASRRTGGEKLFF
TRBD1,TRBJ1-1,TRBV7-2,once,TGTGCCAGCAACAACGACAGGGTGAACGCTGAAGCTTTCTTT,CASNNDRVNAEAFF
NA,TRBJ2-5,TRBV20-1,NA,TGCAGTGCTGGGCCCCGGCGGGAGACCCAGTACTTC,CSAGPRRETQYF
NA,TRBJ1-4,TRBV19,NA,TGTGCCAGTAGTCCGATCCCCTTCCGCATTGAAAAACTGTTTTTT,CASSPIPFRIEKLFF
NA,TRBJ1-6,TRBV2,NA,TGTGCCAGCACCCGGGAGGGTTTAGGTTCACCCCTCCACTTT,CASTREGLGSPLHF
NA,TRBJ2-3,TRBV7-9,few,TGTGCCAGCAGCTTAGACGGAGATACGCAGTATTTT,CASSLDGDTQYF
NA,TRBJ2-3,TRBV28,once,TGTGCCAGCAGTCCTCGGGGGGCCGGCACAGATACGCAGTATTTT,CASSPRGAGTDTQYF
TRBD2,TRBJ2-3,TRBV20-1,NA,TGCAGTGCTCCCCGGCCGCTAGCGGGGGGGACAGATACGCAGTATTTT,CSAPRPLAGGTDTQYF
NA,TRBJ2-2,TRBV29-1,NA,TGCAGCGGGGGGGCTCGGGAGACCGGGGAGCTGTTTTTT,CSGGARETGELFF
TRBD2,TRBJ2-1,TRBV30,few,TGTGCCTGGAGTTTGAATAGCGGGGGGCTGGGAAAGCAGTTCTTC,CAWSLNSGGLGKQFF
NA,TRBJ1-2,TRBV30,NA,TGTGCCTGGAGTCAAGAGGTACCCCGGGGCTACACCTTC,CAWSQEVPRGYTF
NA,TRBJ1-1,TRBV7-9,NA,TGTGCCAGCCCCGGTTTACAGCTGAACACTGAAGCTTTCTTT,CASPGLQLNTEAFF
NA,TRBJ1-1,TRBV20-1,NA,TGCAGTGCCCTTGAGTGGGGGGCGAACACTGAAGCTTTCTTT,CSALEWGANTEAFF
NA,TRBJ1-2,TRBV6-5,NA,TGTGCCAGCAGTTACTTGGGCGCAGGAGGCTATGGCTACACCTTC,CASSYLGAGGYGYTF
NA,TRBJ1-6,TRBV7-8,NA,TGTGCCAGCAGCTTCCCGGGGGGCGGTTCACCCCTCCACTTT,CASSFPGGGSPLHF
TRBD1,TRBJ2-7,TRBV12-3/TRBV12-4,NA,TGTGCCAGCAAGGGGACAGACTCCTACGAGCAGTACTTC,CASKGTDSYEQYF
TRBD1,TRBJ1-1,TRBV5-6,NA,TGTGCCAGCAGCTTTGGCAGGGGGATAGTCATGAACACTGAAGCTTTCTTT,CASSFGRGIVMNTEAFF
NA,TRBJ2-3,TRBV9,NA,TGTGCCAGCAGCGTAGATGGGCTTGATACGCAGTATTTT,CASSVDGLDTQYF
TRBD2,TRBJ2-2,TRBV5-1,NA,TGCGCCAGCAGCTTCCTAGCGGGGGAGCACACCGGGGAGCTGTTTTTT,CASSFLAGEHTGELFF
TRBD1,TRBJ2-2,TRBV5-4,once,TGTGCCAGCAGTCTCACGGGACAGGGGGTCACCGGGGAGCTGTTTTTT,CASSLTGQGVTGELFF
TRBD2,TRBJ2-1,TRBV7-3,NA,TGTGCCAGCAGTCTAGCGGGGGGGCCTTTCGATGAGCAGTTCTTC,CASSLAGGPFDEQFF
NA,TRBJ2-6,TRBV20-1,NA,TGCAGTGCTACAAAGGGGGGCCCTGGGGCCAACGTCCTGACTTTC,CSATKGGPGANVLTF
NA,TRBJ2-3,TRBV5-4,NA,TGTGCCAGCAGCTTCGTTACACCAGATACGCAGTATTTT,CASSFVTPDTQYF
NA,TRBJ2-1,TRBV6-5,once,TGTGCCAGCAGTTACTCTGGGGCAAATGAGCAGTTCTTC,CASSYSGANEQFF
TRBD1,TRBJ1-4,TRBV25-1,NA,TGTGCCAGCAGTGACTGGACAGGGGCCGAAAAACTGTTTTTT,CASSDWTGAEKLFF
NA,TRBJ1-5,TRBV7-9,NA,TGTGCCAGCAGCTTAGAAGCGTTACGGCCCCAGCATTTT,CASSLEALRPQHF
NA,TRBJ2-3,TRBV28,NA,TGTGCCAGCAGACTACCGGGGGAGAGCCCAGATACGCAGTATTTT,CASRLPGESPDTQYF
NA,TRBJ1-5,TRBV20-1,NA,TGCAGTGCTAGGTCCAGCAATCAGCCCCAGCATTTT,CSARSSNQPQHF
NA,TRBJ1-5,TRBV19,NA,TGTGCCAGTAGCCCCTTGACAGTTAGAAATCAGCCCCAGCATTTT,CASSPLTVRNQPQHF
NA,TRBJ2-1,TRBV30,NA,TGTGCCTGTGGGCTAAACAATGAGCAGTTCTTC,CACGLNNEQFF
NA,TRBJ1-1,TRBV18,few,TGTGCCAGCTCACCGTCGGGGGACACTGAAGCTTTCTTT,CASSPSGDTEAFF
TRBD2,TRBJ2-6,TRBV7-9,NA,TGTGCCAGCAGCTCCCCGACTAGCGGGGGGGCTGGGGCCAACGTCCTGACTTTC,CASSSPTSGGAGANVLTF
NA,TRBJ1-2,TRBV5-1,NA,TGCGCCAGCAGCTTGGCGGGGGAGGACTATGGCTACACCTTC,CASSLAGEDYGYTF
NA,TRBJ1-2,TRBV6-6,NA,TGTGCCAGCAGTGACCACACCGGGGGTGGTGGCTACACCTTC,CASSDHTGGGGYTF
TRBD1,TRBJ1-2,TRBV14,NA,TGTGCCAGCAGCCAATGGACAGGGGGTTCGTATGGCTACACCTTC,CASSQWTGGSYGYTF
NA,TRBJ1-1,TRBV6-6,few,TGTGCCAGCAGTTCCACAGGGAGGACTGAAGCTTTCTTT,CASSSTGRTEAFF
NA,TRBJ1-3,TRBV27,NA,TGTGCCAGCAGCTTTGACAGAAGCTCTGGAAACACCATATATTTT,CASSFDRSSGNTIYF
NA,TRBJ2-7,TRBV6-5,NA,TGTGCCACCGCTGGGGCACCACTTTACGAGCAGTACTTC,CATAGAPLYEQYF
NA,TRBJ2-7,TRBV5-1,once,TGCGCCAGCAGACAAGAGGCTTGGAACTCCTACGAGCAGTACTTC,CASRQEAWNSYEQYF
NA,TRBJ2-2,TRBV5-1,NA,TGCGCCAGCAGCTTTAACGGGGAACCCGGGGAGCTGTTTTTT,CASSFNGEPGELFF
TRBD1,TRBJ2-2,TRBV29-1,NA,TGCAGCGTTGATGGGGACAGCGCGAACACCGGGGAGCTGTTTTTT,CSVDGDSANTGELFF
TRBD2,TRBJ2-3,TRBV24-1,NA,TGTGCCACCAGTGATCCCGGGGGGGCCGCAGATACGCAGTATTTT,CATSDPGGAADTQYF
TRBD2,TRBJ2-7,TRBV6-5,NA,TGTGCCAGCACCGGCCTCGGGGGGGAAGTTTACTTC,CASTGLGGEVYF
NA,TRBJ1-6,TRBV12-3/TRBV12-4,NA,TGTGCCAGCAGTTTTCAGGGCTCGGCGCCACCCCTCCACTTT,CASSFQGSAPPLHF
NA,TRBJ2-5,TRBV5-1,NA,TGCGCCAGCAGCGGTAACCCGGGACGTCAAGAGACCCAGTACTTC,CASSGNPGRQETQYF
NA,TRBJ1-1,TRBV7-8,NA,TGTGCCAGCAGCCGAACCGAGGGAGCCACATTGAACACTGAAGCTTTCTTT,CASSRTEGATLNTEAFF
TRBD2,TRBJ2-7,TRBV6-2/TRBV6-3,NA,TGTGCCGCCGCGGACAGGGGCGCGAAAGGGACTAGCGGGGGGGCCGTCGGCTACGAGCAGTACTTC,CAAADRGAKGTSGGAVGYEQYF
NA,TRBJ2-6,TRBV13,NA,TGTGCCAGCAGCTTGCGGTCTGGGGCCAACGTCCTGACTTTC,CASSLRSGANVLTF